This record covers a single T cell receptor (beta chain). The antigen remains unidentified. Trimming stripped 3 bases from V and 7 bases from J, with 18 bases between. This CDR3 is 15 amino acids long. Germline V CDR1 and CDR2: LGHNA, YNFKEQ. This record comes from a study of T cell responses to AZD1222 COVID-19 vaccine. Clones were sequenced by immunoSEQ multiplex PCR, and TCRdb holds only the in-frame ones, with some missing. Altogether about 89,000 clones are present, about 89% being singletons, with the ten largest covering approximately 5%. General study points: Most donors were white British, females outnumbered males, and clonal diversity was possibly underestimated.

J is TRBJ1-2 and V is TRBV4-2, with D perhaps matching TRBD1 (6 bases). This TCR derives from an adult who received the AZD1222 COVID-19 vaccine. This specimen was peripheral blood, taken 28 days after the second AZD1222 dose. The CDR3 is CASSHQDRPQSGYTF. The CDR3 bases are TGTGCCAGCAGCCACCAAGACAGGCCTCAGAGTGGCTACACCTTC.